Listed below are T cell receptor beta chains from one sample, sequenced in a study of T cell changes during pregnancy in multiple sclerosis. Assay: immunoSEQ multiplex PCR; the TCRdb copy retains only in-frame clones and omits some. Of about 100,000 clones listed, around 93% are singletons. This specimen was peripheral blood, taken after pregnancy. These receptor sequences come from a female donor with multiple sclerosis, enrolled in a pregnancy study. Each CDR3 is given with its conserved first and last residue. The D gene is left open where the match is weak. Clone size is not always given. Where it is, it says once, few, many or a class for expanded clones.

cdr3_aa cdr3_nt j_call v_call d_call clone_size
CASSQLVTRGQDTGELFF TGCGCCAGCAGCCAATTAGTTACGAGGGGGCAGGACACCGGGGAGCTGTTTTTT TRBJ2-2 TRBV4-1 TRBD1 -
CASSLRRTSGSSYNEQFF TGTGCCAGCAGCTTACGAAGGACTAGCGGGAGCTCCTACAATGAGCAGTTCTTC TRBJ2-1 TRBV7-9 TRBD2 -
CAWSQGYEQYF TGTGCCTGGAGTCAGGGGTACGAGCAGTACTTC TRBJ2-7 TRBV30 - -
CASSPTGQGRNQPQHF TGTGCCAGCAGTCCCACCGGACAGGGTCGGAATCAGCCCCAGCATTTT TRBJ1-5 TRBV27 TRBD1 -
CASSSTGSPLHF TGTGCCAGCAGCTCCACGGGTTCACCCCTCCACTTT TRBJ1-6 TRBV5-4 - few
CASSLVQDGYTF TGTGCCAGCAGCTTGGTACAGGATGGCTACACCTTC TRBJ1-2 TRBV5-6 - -
CASSQGVGGYYEQYF TGTGCCAGCAGCCAAGGAGTTGGGGGGTACTACGAGCAGTACTTC TRBJ2-7 TRBV5-6 - -
CASSWGLGQQFGYTF TGTGCCAGCAGTTGGGGGCTGGGACAGCAGTTTGGCTACACCTTC TRBJ1-2 TRBV28 TRBD1 -
CASSYQGRSYGYTF TGTGCCAGCAGTTACCAAGGAAGGAGTTATGGCTACACCTTC TRBJ1-2 TRBV6-5 - -
CASSATAGNTIYF TGTGCCAGCAGCGCGACAGCTGGAAACACCATATATTTT TRBJ1-3 TRBV7-9 - once
CSARLAETQYF TGCAGTGCTAGACTAGCGGAGACCCAGTACTTC TRBJ2-5 TRBV20-1 - once
CASSEQGGGELFF TGTGCCAGCAGCGAACAGGGGGGAGGGGAGCTGTTTTTT TRBJ2-2 TRBV9 TRBD1 once
CASSFLTSGREETQYF TGTGCCAGCAGCTTCCTGACTAGCGGGAGGGAAGAGACCCAGTACTTC TRBJ2-5 TRBV5-6 TRBD2 once
CASSSQGLRTDTQYF TGTGCCAGCAGCTCTCAGGGACTACGCACAGATACGCAGTATTTT TRBJ2-3 TRBV7-2 TRBD2 -
CASSYVGTSSLDTQYF TGTGCCAGCAGTTACGTCGGGACTAGTAGTTTAGATACGCAGTATTTT TRBJ2-3 TRBV6-5 TRBD2 -
CASSVGTERGEKLFF TGTGCCAGCAGCGTAGGGACAGAGAGGGGTGAAAAACTGTTTTTT TRBJ1-4 TRBV9 - once
CASSSGGEGYTF TGTGCCAGCAGTTCAGGGGGTGAAGGCTACACCTTC TRBJ1-2 TRBV28 TRBD1 -
CASSMLGQGYGYTF TGTGCCAGTAGTATGCTGGGACAGGGCTATGGCTACACCTTC TRBJ1-2 TRBV19 TRBD1 -
CAWSHRRTSGIETQYF TGTGCCTGGAGTCACAGGAGGACTAGCGGGATTGAGACCCAGTACTTC TRBJ2-5 TRBV30 TRBD2 -
CASSYSGIGSDTQYF TGTGCCAGCAGTTACAGCGGGATAGGCTCAGATACGCAGTATTTT TRBJ2-3 TRBV6-5 TRBD2 -
CASSSDSYEQYF TGTGCCAGCAGTTCGGACAGTTACGAGCAGTACTTC TRBJ2-7 TRBV2 - -
CASIRGDTGELFF TGCGCCAGCATCAGGGGGGACACCGGGGAGCTGTTTTTT TRBJ2-2 TRBV5-1 - -
CASGLGGPNQPQHF TGTGCCAGCGGCCTCGGGGGTCCGAATCAGCCCCAGCATTTT TRBJ1-5 TRBV6-5 - -
CASSTRTGGADTQYF TGTGCCAGCAGCACGCGGACAGGGGGAGCAGATACGCAGTATTTT TRBJ2-3 TRBV7-8 TRBD1 -
CASSQVGQGRSGYTF TGCGCCAGCAGCCAAGTGGGCCAGGGAAGGTCTGGCTACACCTTC TRBJ1-2 TRBV4-1 - -
CASTFGRGYEQFF TGTGCCAGCACCTTCGGGAGGGGATATGAGCAGTTCTTC TRBJ2-1 TRBV5-6 TRBD2 -
CASSMDRYGEQYF TGTGCCAGTAGTATGGACAGGTATGGCGAGCAGTACTTC TRBJ2-7 TRBV19 TRBD1 -
CASSLGGTGGTEAFF TGTGCCAGCAGTTTAGGGGGGACAGGGGGAACTGAAGCTTTCTTT TRBJ1-1 TRBV27 TRBD1 -
CASSSGDRGNQPQHF TGTGCCAGCAGTTCCGGGGACAGGGGAAATCAGCCCCAGCATTTT TRBJ1-5 TRBV6-9 TRBD1 -
CASSPFPLSGANVLTF TGTGCCAGCTCCCCTTTCCCCCTTTCTGGGGCCAACGTCCTGACTTTC TRBJ2-6 TRBV18 - -
CASLGTAQETQYF TGCGCCAGCCTCGGGACAGCCCAAGAGACCCAGTACTTC TRBJ2-5 TRBV5-1 TRBD1 -
CASSLIPGTGRNYGYTF TGTGCCAGCTCACTTATTCCGGGGACAGGGAGGAACTATGGCTACACCTTC TRBJ1-2 TRBV18 TRBD1 -
CASSEADRAHSPLHF TGCGCCAGCAGCGAAGCAGACAGGGCACATTCACCCCTCCACTTT TRBJ1-6 TRBV4-3 TRBD1 -
CASSLGVYKLAAGTDTQYF TGTGCCAGCAGCTTAGGGGTTTATAAGCTAGCGGCAGGCACAGATACGCAGTATTTT TRBJ2-3 TRBV7-9 TRBD2 -
CASSSGLAGGYNEQFF TGTGCCAGCAGCTCCGGACTAGCGGGGGGGTACAATGAGCAGTTCTTC TRBJ2-1 TRBV5-4 TRBD2 -
CASSWTGGRGSAEAFF TGCGCCAGCAGCTGGACAGGGGGCCGAGGTAGCGCTGAAGCTTTCTTT TRBJ1-1 TRBV5-1 TRBD1 -
CASSGTSGRDGELFF TGTGCCAGCAGCGGGACTAGCGGGAGAGATGGGGAGCTGTTTTTT TRBJ2-2 TRBV7-9 TRBD2 -
CAIQRPGGNNSPLHF TGTGCCATACAACGACCAGGGGGGAACAATTCACCCCTCCACTTT TRBJ1-6 TRBV28 TRBD1 -
CASSLTAGQGPSGLHF TGTGCCAGCAGCCTTACGGCGGGACAGGGCCCATCAGGCCTCCACTTT TRBJ1-6 TRBV28 TRBD1 once
CASSATGLAVEQFF TGTGCCAGCAGTGCCACGGGACTAGCGGTTGAGCAGTTCTTC TRBJ2-1 TRBV25-1 TRBD2 -
CASSLAVVPGEQYF TGTGCCAGCAGCTTAGCGGTGGTGCCGGGCGAGCAGTACTTC TRBJ2-7 TRBV7-9 - -
CASSQDISVGGKDTGELFF TGCGCCAGCAGCCAAGATATCTCGGTGGGGGGAAAAGACACCGGGGAGCTGTTTTTT TRBJ2-2 TRBV4-1 - -
CASSGGTGDRQPQHF TGTGCCAGCAGCGGCGGGACAGGCGACCGTCAGCCCCAGCATTTT TRBJ1-5 TRBV5-6 TRBD1 -
CASSYRQGRRQPQHF TGTGCCAGCAGTTACAGACAGGGGCGTAGGCAGCCCCAGCATTTT TRBJ1-5 TRBV6-8 TRBD1 -
CASSLAGAGNTIYF TGTGCCAGCAGCTTGGCAGGGGCTGGAAACACCATATATTTT TRBJ1-3 TRBV7-9 - -
CASSLASGPSYEQYF TGTGCCAGCAGCTTAGCATCGGGTCCCTCCTACGAGCAGTACTTC TRBJ2-7 TRBV7-6 - -
CAWSVNLLYGYTF TGTGCCTGGAGTGTGAATCTACTCTATGGCTACACCTTC TRBJ1-2 TRBV30 - -
CACLNPGTEAFF TGTGCCTGCCTAAACCCGGGCACTGAAGCTTTCTTT TRBJ1-1 TRBV30 - -
CASSSLAASYEQYF TGTGCCAGCAGCTCCTTAGCGGCCTCCTACGAGCAGTACTTC TRBJ2-7 TRBV7-9 - -
CAWSGRTGTDTQYF TGTGCCTGGAGCGGAAGGACTGGCACAGATACGCAGTATTTT TRBJ2-3 TRBV30 - -
CSVERQGSGEQYF TGCAGCGTTGAACGGCAGGGAAGTGGCGAGCAGTACTTC TRBJ2-7 TRBV29-1 - once
CASRSREAGANVLTF TGTGCCAGCAGATCTAGGGAGGCTGGGGCCAACGTCCTGACTTTC TRBJ2-6 TRBV5-4 - -
CASSGTTGANSPLHF TGTGCCAGCAGTGGTACGACAGGGGCTAATTCACCCCTCCACTTT TRBJ1-6 TRBV6-1 TRBD1 -